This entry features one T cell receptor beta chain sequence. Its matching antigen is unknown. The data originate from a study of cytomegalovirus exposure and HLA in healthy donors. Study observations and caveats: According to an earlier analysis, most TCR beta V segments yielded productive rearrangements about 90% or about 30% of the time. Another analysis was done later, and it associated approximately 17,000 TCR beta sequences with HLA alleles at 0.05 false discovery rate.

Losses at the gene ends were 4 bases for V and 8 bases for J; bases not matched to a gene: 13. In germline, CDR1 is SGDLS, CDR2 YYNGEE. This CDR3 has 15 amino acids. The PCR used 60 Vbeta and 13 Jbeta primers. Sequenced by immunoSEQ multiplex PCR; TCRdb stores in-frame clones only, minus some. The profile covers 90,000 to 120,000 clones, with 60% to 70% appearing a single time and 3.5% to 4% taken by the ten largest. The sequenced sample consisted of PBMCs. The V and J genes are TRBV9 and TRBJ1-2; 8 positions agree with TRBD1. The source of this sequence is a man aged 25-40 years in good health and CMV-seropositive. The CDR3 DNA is TGTGCCAGCAGCCCGATCTCGACAGGGGCGGGAGGCTACACCTTC. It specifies CASSPISTGAGGYTF.